One sample yielded the 18 T cell receptor beta chains listed below, sequenced in a study of cytomegalovirus exposure and HLA in healthy donors. 60 Vbeta and 13 Jbeta primers were used in PCR. Only in-frame clones appear in the TCRdb table, and some are missing; sequencing was by immunoSEQ multiplex PCR. This sample has under 200,000 clones, with about 65% found just once. The sequencing sample was made of PBMCs. The source is a woman in her late teens or twenties in good health and CMV-seropositive.

The chain combines TRBV2 with TRBJ2-5, with unresolved D. The DNA matches TRBJ2-7 better at its end, which makes the J call doubtful. This CDR3 spans 10 amino acids. Germline-derived CDR1 and CDR2 are SNHLY and FYNNEI. CDR3 protein: CAHSSYEQYF. The CDR3 DNA sequence: TGTGCCCACAGTTCCTACGAGCAGTACTTC.

The chain carries TRBV5-1 and TRBJ1-1, with 7 bases identical to TRBD1. From germline, CDR1 is SGHRS and CDR2 YFSETQ. V dropped 4 bases and J dropped 1; count of bases not matched to a gene: 1. The CDR3 loop spans 13 amino acids. The CDR3 spells CASSGTANTEAFF. CDR3 in DNA: TGCGCCAGCAGCGGGACAGCGAACACTGAAGCTTTCTTT. The entire variable domain, with the rest obtained from reference TRBV5-1 and TRBJ1-1, is as follows: KAGVTQTPRYLIKTRGQQVTLSCSPISGHRSVSWYQQTPGQGLQFLFEYFSETQRNKGNFPGRFSGRQFSNSRSEMNVSTLELGDSALYLCASSGTANTEAFFGQGTRLTVV.

The chain couples TRBV5-1 to TRBJ2-7, with 8 bases lining up with TRBD1. V gave up 3 bases and J gave up 9 bases; unmatched junction bases: 14. Germline V lookup: CDR1 SGHRS, CDR2 YFSETQ. The CDR3 contains 15 residues. CDR3: CASSSALTGARGQYF. The DNA for the CDR3 is TGCGCCAGCAGCTCGGCCCTGACAGGGGCGAGAGGGCAGTACTTC.

This chain joins TRBV9 and TRBJ2-5; D is perhaps TRBD2 (6 bases). The CDR3 runs 16 residues. Per the germline V gene, CDR1 is SGDLS and CDR2 is YYNGEE. V was pared by 0 bases and J by 2 bases, with 14 bases between. CDR3 in amino acids: CASSVGVAAGQETQYF. In DNA, the CDR3 is TGTGCCAGCAGCGTAGGAGTGGCGGCGGGACAAGAGACCCAGTACTTC.

This chain joins TRBV19 and TRBJ2-1; 9 nucleotides align to TRBD2. The CDR3 is 15 residues long. Trimming removed 9 bases from V and 0 bases from J; junction bases left unmatched: 6. Germline V lookup: CDR1 LNHDA, CDR2 SQIVND (reference sequence). CDR3 in amino acids: CASESSGSSYNEQFF. CDR3 sequence (DNA): TGTGCCAGCGAGAGTAGCGGGAGCTCCTACAATGAGCAGTTCTTC.

The table lists this clone with a few counts. The rearrangement joins TRBV28 to TRBJ2-1; 15 bases align to TRBD2. V was clipped by 5 bases and J by 0 bases; unmatched bases: 8. CDR1 and CDR2 from the germline V gene are MDHEN and SYDVKM. The CDR3 has 19 amino acids. CDR3 nucleotides: TGTGCCAGCAGTGGACTAGCGGGAGGGCCTATTTACTCCTACAATGAGCAGTTCTTC. It codes for CASSGLAGGPIYSYNEQFF.

In DNA, the CDR3 is TGTGCCAGCAGCAATCCCGGGATACCCTACGAGCAGTACTTC. This translates into CASSNPGIPYEQYF. The chain uses TRBV5-4 and TRBJ2-7; D may be TRBD2 (5 bases). Germline CDR1 SGHNT, CDR2 YYREEE (reference sequence). CDR3 length: 14 residues. V was clipped by 4 bases and J by 2 bases, with 13 bases between them.

This sequence joins TRBV29-1 and TRBJ2-1, with a weak D call TRBD1 (6 bases). V lost 3 bases to trimming and J lost 9 bases, with 12 bases between them. This CDR3 comprises 12 residues. Germline V gene sequence: CDR1 SQVTM, CDR2 ANQGSEA. The CDR3 DNA follows: TGCAGCGTTGATGAGGGGGTTGTTGAGCAGTTCTTC. Its translation is CSVDEGVVEQFF.

This clone is a singleton in its sample. The gene calls are TRBV6-5 and TRBJ1-1; no reliable D call. Germline V gives CDR1 MNHEY, CDR2 SVGAGI. V was clipped by 10 bases and J by 4 bases, with 13 bases between them. The CDR3 is 12 amino acids. This chain's CDR3 is CATEGLGTEAFF. The CDR3 bases are TGTGCCACCGAGGGCCTCGGCACTGAAGCTTTCTTT.

DNA of the CDR3: TGTGCCAGCAGCTTACAGGGCAGTTCCTACGAGCAGTACTTC. Protein sequence: CASSLQGSSYEQYF. The J gene is TRBJ2-7, the V gene TRBV7-9; D is perhaps TRBD1 (5 bases). The CDR3 has 14 amino acids. Germline V gives CDR1 SEHNR, CDR2 FQNEAQ (reference sequence). V shed 2 bases and J shed 1 base, with 9 bases lying between them.

The rearrangement joins TRBV15 to TRBJ1-3; a possible D gene is TRBD1 (5 bases). This CDR3 comprises 15 residues. The V gene lost 1 base and the J gene lost 4 bases, with 11 bases spanning the gap. The germline V gene has CDR1 LNHNV and CDR2 YYDKDF (reference sequence). In DNA, the CDR3 is TGTGCCACCAGCAGAGTAGCAGGGTTCGGAAACACCATATATTTT. Amino acid sequence: CATSRVAGFGNTIYF.

The chain is built from TRBV11-2 and TRBJ2-7; D is unresolved. Deletions cut 3 bases from V and 4 bases from J, with 10 bases between. Germline lookup yields CDR1 SGHAT and CDR2 FQNNGV. The CDR3 runs 13 residues. The CDR3 region is CASSLSQIYEQYF. In DNA, the CDR3 is TGTGCCAGCAGCTTGTCACAGATATACGAGCAGTACTTC.

The chain carries TRBV15 and TRBJ2-1; D not certain. Looked up from germline, CDR1 is LNHNV and CDR2 is YYDKDF (reference sequence). With 5 bases removed from V and 7 bases from J, the gap between germline ends came to 12 bases. The CDR3 contains 13 residues. In nucleotides, the CDR3 is TGTGCCACCAGCGAAGCAAATGAAAATGAGCAGTTCTTC. Its translation is CATSEANENEQFF.

The rearrangement uses TRBV7-2 and TRBJ2-3; 10 positions agree with TRBD2. CDR1 SGHTA and CDR2 FQGNSA come from the germline V gene. The CDR3 runs 15 residues. V was clipped by 5 bases and J by 4 bases; unmatched bases: 6. The CDR3 spells CASSPDGLAADTQYF. The CDR3 nucleotides read TGTGCCAGCAGCCCAGATGGACTAGCGGCAGATACGCAGTATTTT.

The chain has TRBV30 and TRBJ1-2, with 7 nucleotides matching TRBD1. The CDR3 contains 13 residues. Per the germline V gene, CDR1 is GTSNPN and CDR2 is SVGIG (reference sequence). Germline trimming cut 4 bases from V and 4 bases from J; bases unmatched to any gene: 6. CDR3 bases: TGTGCCTGGACCCGACAGGGCATCTATGGCTACACCTTC. Protein: CAWTRQGIYGYTF.

The chain joins TRBV19 to TRBJ2-7; 9 nucleotides align to TRBD2. V lost 5 bases to trimming and J lost 5 bases; unmatched junction nucleotides: 19. CDR3 length equals 18 residues. The V gene's germline CDR1 is LNHDA and CDR2 SQIVND (reference sequence). The CDR3 sequence: CASSPNFSGSPSRNEQYF. In nucleotides, the CDR3 is TGTGCCAGTAGTCCTAATTTTAGCGGGAGTCCTAGTCGGAACGAGCAGTACTTC.

The chain uses TRBV4-1 and TRBJ1-5; no clear D. Trimming took 3 bases from V and 0 from J, leaving 6 bases between them. This CDR3 region has 14 residues. Germline V gene sequence: CDR1 MGHRA, CDR2 YSYEKL. The CDR3 DNA follows: TGCGCCAGCAGCCATCCAAATAGCAATCAGCCCCAGCATTTT. This translates into CASSHPNSNQPQHF.

V and J are TRBV7-3 and TRBJ2-1, with 7 bases lining up with TRBD1. Germline CDR1 and CDR2: SGHTA and FQGTGA. This CDR3 is built from 15 residues. V shed 4 bases and J 4 bases; nucleotides not matched to a gene: 7. The chain's CDR3 is CASSSTGFGYNEQFF. CDR3 DNA sequence: TGTGCCAGCAGCTCGACAGGGTTTGGATACAATGAGCAGTTCTTC.